This T cell receptor (beta chain) is from a study of T cells in Graves' hyperthyroidism and ophthalmopathy. Authors of the study amplified TCR beta CDR3 regions from RNA transcripts. The study used the HTBI primer set for a first-round RT-PCR of the TCR CDR3. TCRdb used MiXCR to reprocess the multiplex PCR reads, holding one entry per CDR3 protein. The table has about 59,000 distinct CDR3 sequences, around 53% seen once. Material: blood. This TCR was sampled from a woman aged 55-69 years with Graves' ophthalmopathy.

CDR3 bases: TGTGCCAGCAGCTTCCGGGGTAGCGGGTTCACAGATACGCAGTATTTT. This sequence encodes CASSFRGSGFTDTQYF. The rearrangement uses TRBV5-6 and TRBJ2-3; 7 bases are shared with TRBD2. CDR1 is SGHDT, CDR2 YYEEEE, per germline. After removal of 2 bases from V and 2 bases from J, the junction contained 8 bases not matched to a gene. The CDR3 contains 16 residues.